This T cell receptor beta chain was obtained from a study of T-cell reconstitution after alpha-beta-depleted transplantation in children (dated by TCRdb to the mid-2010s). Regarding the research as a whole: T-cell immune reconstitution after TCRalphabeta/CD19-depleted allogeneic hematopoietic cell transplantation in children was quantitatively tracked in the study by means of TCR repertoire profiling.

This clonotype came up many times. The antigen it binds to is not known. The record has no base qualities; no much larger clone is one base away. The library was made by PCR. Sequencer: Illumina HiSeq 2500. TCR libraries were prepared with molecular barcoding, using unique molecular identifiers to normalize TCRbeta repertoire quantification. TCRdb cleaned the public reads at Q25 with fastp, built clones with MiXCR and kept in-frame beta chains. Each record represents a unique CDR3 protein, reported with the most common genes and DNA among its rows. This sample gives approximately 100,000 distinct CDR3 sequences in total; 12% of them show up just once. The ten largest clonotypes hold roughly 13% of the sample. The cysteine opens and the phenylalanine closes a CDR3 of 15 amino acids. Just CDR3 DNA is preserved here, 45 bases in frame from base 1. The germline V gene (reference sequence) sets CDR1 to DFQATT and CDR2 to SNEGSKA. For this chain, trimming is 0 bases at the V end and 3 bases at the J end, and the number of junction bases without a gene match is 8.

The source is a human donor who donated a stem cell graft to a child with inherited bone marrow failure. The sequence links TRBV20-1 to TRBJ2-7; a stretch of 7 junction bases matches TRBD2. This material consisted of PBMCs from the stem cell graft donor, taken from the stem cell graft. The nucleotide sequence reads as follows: TGCAGTGCTAGAGATAAGGCGGGGGTAGGCTACGAGCAGTACTTC. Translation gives CSARDKAGVGYEQYF.